The 5 T cell receptor beta chains presented below share a single source sample, sequenced in a study of shared clonotypes between healthy human individuals. TCRdb's table, derived via immunoSEQ multiplex PCR, lists solely in-frame clones and lacks some. The table includes over a million clones, about three quarters detected once. The sample was memory CD4+ T cells sorted from blood. Stated subset: CD45RA-negative fraction. The receptors shown here come from a man aged 18 to 30 in good health.

V gene TRBV10-2 combines with J gene TRBJ1-2, with TRBD1 matching over 9 bases. The junction had 0 bases not matched to a gene; V was cut back by 2 bases and J by 2 bases. Germline assignment: CDR1 WSHSY and CDR2 SAAADI. The CDR3 sequence is 14 residues long. Written as DNA, the CDR3 is TGCGCCAGCAGTGAGGGGACAGGGAACTATGGCTACACCTTC. Translating gives CASSEGTGNYGYTF.

CDR3 sequence reads: CASRGQGGTYNEQFF. The CDR3 DNA sequence: TGTGCCAGCAGGGGTCAGGGGGGTACCTACAATGAGCAGTTCTTC. This chain uses TRBV6-1 with TRBJ2-1; D might be TRBD1 (7 bases). Looked up from germline, CDR1 is MNHNS and CDR2 is SASEGT. This CDR3 has 15 amino acids. Trimming stripped 6 bases from V and 2 bases from J, with 14 bases between.

The chain's CDR3 is CSARTGVGYEQYF. As DNA, the CDR3 is TGCAGCGCAAGGACAGGGGTGGGCTACGAGCAGTACTTC. V is TRBV29-1 and J is TRBJ2-7; TRBD1 aligns across 9 bases. The V segment lost 7 bases and the J segment 3 bases; nucleotides outside the gene matches: 7. Germline V gene sequence: CDR1 SQVTM, CDR2 ANQGSEA. The CDR3 is made up of 13 amino acids.

The chain couples TRBV18 to TRBJ1-6; perhaps TRBD1 as D (5 bases). CDR1 and CDR2 (germline): KGHSH, LQKENI. V lost 5 bases and J lost 5, with 16 bases in between. This CDR3 region has 16 residues. This CDR3 reads CASSSYGTVNNSPLHF. The CDR3 DNA follows: TGTGCCAGCTCAAGCTACGGGACCGTGAATAATTCACCCCTCCACTTT.

The CDR3, as DNA: TGTGCCAGTAGTCCCCTGGGACTCGCTAGTGAGCAGTTCTTC. Translated, it gives CASSPLGLASEQFF. The chain carries TRBV19 and TRBJ2-1, with a possible D match to TRBD2 (6 bases). CDR3 length equals 14 residues. V lost 5 bases and J 9 bases, leaving 17 bases between the germline ends. CDR1 and CDR2 (germline): LNHDA, SQIVND (reference sequence).